Listed here are 31 T cell receptor beta chains from one sample, sequenced in a study of radiotherapy plus CTLA-4 blockade in lung cancer. This table comes from immunoSEQ multiplex PCR, and its TCRdb copy is limited to in-frame clones, with some not included. The table lists approximately 80,000 clones, approximately 80% of them singletons. Sample: peripheral blood, taken from a patient treated with radiotherapy plus ipilimumab. These receptors were collected from a human donor with non-small cell lung cancer who had stable disease on radiotherapy plus ipilimumab.

V is TRBV4-1 and J is TRBJ1-1, with 7 bases fitting TRBD1. Per germline, CDR1 MGHRA and CDR2 YSYEKL. The J segment lost 0 bases and the V segment lost 0 bases, leaving 4 bases of the junction unmatched. The CDR3 sequence is 16 residues long. CDR3 region: CASSQDDRVLNTEAFF. The DNA of the CDR3 is TGCGCCAGCAGCCAAGACGACAGGGTTTTGAACACTGAAGCTTTCTTT.

This clone has only one observation. CDR3 DNA: TGCAGCGGAGCCTCCGGGACAGGGATCACAGATACGCAGTATTTT. This codes for CSGASGTGITDTQYF. The genes are TRBV29-1 and TRBJ2-3; 9 positions agree with TRBD1. This CDR3 has 15 amino acids. Per germline, CDR1 SQVTM and CDR2 ANQGSEA. Unmatched junction bases numbered 10, after V lost 7 bases and J lost 2 bases.

This clone was recorded only once. This chain links TRBV28 with TRBJ2-6; unclear D gene. Trimming left V 3 bases short and J 0 bases short, with 9 bases between. This CDR3 comprises 16 residues. CDR1 is MDHEN, CDR2 SYDVKM, per germline. The CDR3 here is CASSFYGSSGANVLTF. The CDR3 region has the DNA TGTGCCAGCAGTTTCTACGGAAGCTCTGGGGCCAACGTCCTGACTTTC.

For the CDR3, the DNA is TGCGCCAGCAGCCCCACAGTTCTCTCTGGAAACACCATATATTTT. Amino acid sequence: CASSPTVLSGNTIYF. The chain is built from TRBV5-1 and TRBJ1-3; D call uncertain. V shed 4 bases and J shed 0 bases, with 11 bases lying between them. The germline CDR1 and CDR2 sequences are SGHRS and YFSETQ. This CDR3 comprises 15 residues. The entire variable domain, with the rest obtained from reference TRBV5-1 and TRBJ1-3, is as follows: KAGVTQTPRYLIKTRGQQVTLSCSPISGHRSVSWYQQTPGQGLQFLFEYFSETQRNKGNFPGRFSGRQFSNSRSEMNVSTLELGDSALYLCASSPTVLSGNTIYFGEGSWLTVV.

The chain combines TRBV7-3 with TRBJ1-6; the D gene is possibly TRBD1 (5 bases). V was trimmed by 9 bases and J by 5 bases, leaving 17 bases between them. The germline V gene encodes CDR1 SGHTA and CDR2 FQGTGA. CDR3 length equals 15 residues. This CDR3 is CARGSGADDNSPLHF. CDR3 DNA: TGTGCCAGGGGCTCTGGGGCGGATGATAATTCACCCCTCCACTTT.

The chain employs TRBV7-9 and TRBJ2-1, with 7 bases fitting TRBD1. Losses at the gene ends were 1 base for V and 15 bases for J; bases not matched to a gene: 6. The CDR3 loop spans 12 amino acids. Germline V lookup: CDR1 SEHNR, CDR2 FQNEAQ (reference sequence). The CDR3 sequence: CASSLDRDSPFF. CDR3 nucleotide sequence: TGTGCCAGCAGCTTAGACCGGGACAGTCCGTTCTTC.

This clone was counted once. The rearrangement links TRBV27 to TRBJ1-2, with TRBD1 matching over 8 bases. J lost 6 bases, V lost 6 bases, and 18 bases had no gene match. This CDR3 is built from 17 residues. Germline-derived CDR1 and CDR2 are MNHEY and SMNVEV (reference sequence). For the CDR3, the DNA is TGTGCCAGCAGCACACTAACTACCGACAGGGGCGTTAATGGCTACACCTTC. Its protein is CASSTLTTDRGVNGYTF.

Remarks on this clone: In the same sample, other DNA sequences code for this CDR3. V usage is TRBV5-1 and J usage is TRBJ2-3, with TRBD1 matching over 7 bases. Germline loops: CDR1 SGHRS, CDR2 YFSETQ. The CDR3 runs to 14 residues. After removal of 0 bases from V and 6 bases from J, the junction contained 4 bases not matched to a gene. CDR3 amino acids: CASSLGGGLDTQYF. CDR3 DNA: TGCGCCAGCAGCTTGGGAGGGGGCTTGGATACGCAGTATTTT.

V and J are TRBV28 and TRBJ2-2; 9 bases match TRBD1. V shed 5 bases, J shed 6 bases, and the junction held 7 bases outside the gene matches. The CDR3 contains 15 residues. Germline CDR1 MDHEN, CDR2 SYDVKM. CDR3 protein: CASSRSNRGPGELFF. CDR3 bases: TGTGCCAGCAGTCGCTCAAACAGGGGGCCCGGGGAGCTGTTTTTT.

The chain recombines TRBV7-2 with TRBJ2-7; D is unresolved. The V gene lost 1 base and the J gene lost 2 bases, with 6 bases spanning the gap. The CDR3 runs to 13 residues. Per the germline V gene, CDR1 is SGHTA and CDR2 is FQGNSA. The CDR3 loop is CASSLVVTYEQYF. The CDR3 coding sequence is TGTGCCAGCAGCTTAGTTGTTACCTACGAGCAGTACTTC.

This chain joins TRBV5-6 and TRBJ1-2, with a tentative D call TRBD1 (5 bases). This CDR3 comprises 14 residues. Germline CDR1 SGHDT, CDR2 YYEEEE. V shed 5 bases and J shed 4 bases, with 15 bases lying between them. Written as DNA, the CDR3 is TGTGCCAGCAGACGTCCCGGGACGGGCTATGGCTACACCTTC. Translating it yields CASRRPGTGYGYTF. Full variable domain (rest looked up from reference TRBV5-6 and TRBJ1-2): DAGVTQSPTHLIKTRGQQVTLRCSPKSGHDTVSWYQQALGQGPQFIFQYYEEEERQRGNFPDRFSGHQFPNYSSELNVNALLLGDSALYLCASRRPGTGYGYTFGSGTRLTVV.

V gene TRBV5-1 combines with J gene TRBJ2-2; 11 bases map to TRBD2. Germline assignment: CDR1 SGHRS and CDR2 YFSETQ. Losses at the gene ends were 2 bases for V and 6 bases for J; bases not matched to a gene: 3. This CDR3 comprises 15 residues. The CDR3 coding sequence is TGCGCCAGCAGCTTACTAGCGGGAGATGCCGGGGAGCTGTTTTTT. Protein sequence: CASSLLAGDAGELFF.

The chain's CDR3 is CASSYNEQYF. CDR3 sequence (DNA): TGCGCCAGCAGCTACAACGAGCAGTACTTC. The V gene is TRBV5-1, the J gene TRBJ2-7, with no clear D. V lost 3 bases to trimming and J lost 5 bases, with 3 bases between them. Germline V gives CDR1 SGHRS, CDR2 YFSETQ. This CDR3 region has 10 residues. The whole variable domain, filled in from reference TRBV5-1 and TRBJ2-7, reads KAGVTQTPRYLIKTRGQQVTLSCSPISGHRSVSWYQQTPGQGLQFLFEYFSETQRNKGNFPGRFSGRQFSNSRSEMNVSTLELGDSALYLCASSYNEQYFGPGTRLTVT.

There are a few counts of this clone. The chain recombines TRBV28 with TRBJ1-2; 9 nucleotides align to TRBD1. V lost 6 bases, J lost 4 bases, and 0 bases stayed unmatched. The germline V gene encodes CDR1 MDHEN and CDR2 SYDVKM. This CDR3 has 12 residues. This CDR3 is CASRTGGYGYTF. The CDR3 DNA follows: TGTGCCAGCAGGACAGGGGGCTATGGCTACACCTTC.

The chain has TRBV4-2 and TRBJ2-1; the D is unclear. The CDR3 consists of 17 residues. Trimming removed 0 bases from V and 9 bases from J, with 21 bases in between. CDR1 is LGHNA and CDR2 is YNFKEQ in the germline V gene. CDR3 nucleotides: TGTGCCAGCAGCCAAGATCTGGGTAGCAGACGACTCGGTGAGCAGTTCTTC. This gives the protein CASSQDLGSRRLGEQFF.

This clone is a singleton in its sample. V is TRBV6-1 and J is TRBJ1-3; D may be TRBD1 (5 bases). Between the trimmed V and J ends, which lost 1 base and 0 bases, there was a span of 13 bases. The length of the CDR3 is 17 residues. Germline values: CDR1 MNHNS, CDR2 SASEGT. This CDR3 reads CASSEVLTVRSGNTIYF. The CDR3 nucleotides read TGTGCCAGCAGTGAAGTGTTGACAGTCCGCTCTGGAAACACCATATATTTT.

The V gene is TRBV28, the J gene TRBJ2-3, with D unclear. Germline CDR1 is MDHEN and CDR2 is SYDVKM. CDR3 length equals 11 residues. Trimming cost V 5 bases and J 5 bases, with 5 bases left between them. CDR3 DNA: TGTGCCAGCAGTACCCAAGATACGCAGTATTTT. This gives the protein CASSTQDTQYF.

V usage is TRBV28 and J usage is TRBJ1-6, with a possible D match to TRBD1 (6 bases). The CDR3 contains 14 residues. The V end was cut by 2 bases, the J end by 10 bases, with 12 bases between. Per germline, CDR1 MDHEN and CDR2 SYDVKM. CDR3 bases: TGTGCCAGCAGTTTAGGGGACAACAAGTCACCCCTCCACTTT. It specifies CASSLGDNKSPLHF.

CDR3 nucleotides: TGTGCCAGCATCCGTGGGAGTAGCAATCAGCCCCAGCATTTT. This codes for CASIRGSSNQPQHF. The V and J genes are TRBV28 and TRBJ1-5; D gene unclear. The V and J ends lost 7 bases and 0 bases respectively, with 10 bases between them. Germline V lookup: CDR1 MDHEN, CDR2 SYDVKM. The CDR3 is made up of 14 amino acids.

The rearrangement joins TRBV10-1 to TRBJ2-7; unclear D gene. Germline values: CDR1 WNHNN, CDR2 SYGVQD (reference sequence). CDR3 length: 12 residues. V was clipped by 5 bases and J by 3 bases, with 8 bases between them. The CDR3 coding sequence is TGCGCCAGCAGTTCCTCTTTCTACGAGCAGTACTTC. Amino acids: CASSSSFYEQYF.

For the CDR3, the DNA is TGTGCCAGCACCCCGAGGGCCCAGGAGTACGGGGAGCTGTTTTTT. Translated: CASTPRAQEYGELFF. The chain uses TRBV9 and TRBJ2-2; possible D gene TRBD2, 5 bases. This CDR3 region has 15 residues. Trimming removed 6 bases at V and 7 bases at J, with 19 bases between. Germline V gives CDR1 SGDLS, CDR2 YYNGEE. The full variable domain, its missing parts supplied by reference TRBV9 and TRBJ2-2, is DSGVTQTPKHLITATGQRVTLRCSPRSGDLSVYWYQQSLDQGLQFLIQYYNGEERAKGNILERFSAQQFPDLHSELNLSSLELGDSALYFCASTPRAQEYGELFFGEGSRLTVL.

This chain connects TRBV6-5 to TRBJ2-7; unclear D gene. The CDR3 is made up of 15 amino acids. Germline CDR1 MNHEY, CDR2 SVGAGI. Trimming left V 6 bases short and J 5 bases short, with 20 bases between. CDR3 nucleotides: TGTGCCAGCAGCCCCCAACTGCCTCTTGTGGACGAGCAGTACTTC. Translation gives CASSPQLPLVDEQYF.

V gene TRBV19 combines with J gene TRBJ1-5, with D possibly matching TRBD1 (5 bases). The germline gives CDR1 LNHDA, CDR2 SQIVND (reference sequence). The CDR3 contains 16 residues. The V and J ends lost 1 base and 7 bases respectively, with 17 bases between them. The CDR3 region is CASSIGLSQGRQPQHF. The CDR3 coding sequence is TGTGCCAGTAGTATAGGTTTGAGTCAGGGAAGGCAGCCCCAGCATTTT.

The J gene is TRBJ2-1, the V gene TRBV7-9; D unclear. Germline CDR1 SEHNR, CDR2 FQNEAQ (reference sequence). The V and J ends lost 2 bases and 5 bases respectively, with 7 bases between them. The CDR3 extends over 13 amino acids. The CDR3 sequence is CASSLLRDNEQFF. CDR3 in DNA: TGTGCCAGCAGCTTACTGCGCGACAATGAGCAGTTCTTC.

The chain carries TRBV5-4 and TRBJ1-2; maybe TRBD1 (5 bases). V was shortened by 0 bases and J by 3 bases, with 12 bases between the two germline ends. Germline assignment: CDR1 SGHNT and CDR2 YYREEE (reference sequence). The length of the CDR3 is 15 residues. CDR3 sequence: CASSLGQREYYGYTF. In DNA, the CDR3 is TGTGCCAGCAGCTTGGGACAGAGAGAATACTATGGCTACACCTTC.

This clone showed up just once. This chain joins TRBV6-1 and TRBJ1-5; D gene uncertain. With 6 bases removed from V and 4 bases from J, the gap between germline ends came to 10 bases. The germline gives CDR1 MNHNS, CDR2 SASEGT. This CDR3 spans 13 amino acids. DNA of the CDR3: TGTGCCAGCAGGGTTAACAGAAATCAGCCCCAGCATTTT. Protein product: CASRVNRNQPQHF.

This clone was detected a few times. In DNA form, the CDR3 reads TGCGCCAGCAGCTACAATACGGCCGTGAACACTGAAGCTTTCTTT. Its protein product is CASSYNTAVNTEAFF. The V gene is TRBV5-1, the J gene TRBJ1-1; D is uncertain. The CDR3 is made up of 15 amino acids. With 3 bases removed from V and 0 bases from J, the gap between germline ends came to 12 bases. Germline CDR1 reads SGHRS; CDR2 reads YFSETQ.

The rearrangement links TRBV11-2 to TRBJ2-2; D remains unclear. Germline-derived CDR1 and CDR2 are SGHAT and FQNNGV. The CDR3 is made up of 14 amino acids. V was trimmed by 5 bases and J by 0 bases, leaving 7 bases between them. CDR3 amino acids: CASSNGANTGELFF. The DNA for the CDR3 is TGTGCCAGCAGCAACGGCGCGAACACCGGGGAGCTGTTTTTT.

The rearrangement links TRBV6-1 to TRBJ2-7; TRBD2 matches 12 bases. Trimming removed 10 bases from V and 2 bases from J; junction bases left unmatched: 3. This CDR3 comprises 13 residues. Germline CDR1 MNHNS, CDR2 SASEGT. The CDR3 coding sequence is TGTGCCACCCGGACTAGCGGGACCTACGAGCAGTACTTC. This translates into CATRTSGTYEQYF.

This rearrangement joins TRBV7-6 to TRBJ2-7; D not certain. Trimming took 1 base from V and 5 from J, leaving 9 bases between them. Germline V gene sequence: CDR1 SGHVS, CDR2 FNYEAQ. This CDR3 region has 13 residues. CDR3 protein: CASSLGARNEQYF. As DNA, the CDR3 is TGTGCCAGCAGCTTAGGGGCTAGGAACGAGCAGTACTTC. Supplemented by reference TRBV7-6 and TRBJ2-7, the full variable domain reads GAGVSQSPRYKVTKRGQDVALRCDPISGHVSLYWYRQALGQGPEFLTYFNYEAQQDKSGLPNDRFSAERPEGSISTLTIQRTEQRDSAMYRCASSLGARNEQYFGPGTRLTVT.

This sequence joins TRBV6-1 and TRBJ1-5; 7 bases map to TRBD1. There are 14 residues in the CDR3. After removal of 5 bases from V and 7 bases from J, the junction contained 8 bases not matched to a gene. The germline V gene encodes CDR1 MNHNS and CDR2 SASEGT. The CDR3 loop reads CASSRQGNNQPQHF. The CDR3 region has the DNA TGTGCCAGCAGTAGACAGGGCAATAACCAGCCCCAGCATTTT.